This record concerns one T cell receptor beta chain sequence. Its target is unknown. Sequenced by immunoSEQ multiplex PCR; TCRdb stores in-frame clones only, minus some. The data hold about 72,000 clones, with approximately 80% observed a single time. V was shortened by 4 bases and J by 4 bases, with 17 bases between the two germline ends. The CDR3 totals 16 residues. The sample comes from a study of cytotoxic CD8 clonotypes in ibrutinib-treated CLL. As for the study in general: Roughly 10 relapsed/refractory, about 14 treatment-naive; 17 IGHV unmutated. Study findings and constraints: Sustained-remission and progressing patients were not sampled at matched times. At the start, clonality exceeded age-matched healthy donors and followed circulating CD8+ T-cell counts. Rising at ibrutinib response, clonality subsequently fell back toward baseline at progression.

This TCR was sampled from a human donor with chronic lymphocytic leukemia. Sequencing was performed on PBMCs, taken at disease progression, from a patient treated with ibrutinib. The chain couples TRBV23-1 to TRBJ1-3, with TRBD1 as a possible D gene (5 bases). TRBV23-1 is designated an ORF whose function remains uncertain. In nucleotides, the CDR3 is TGCGCCAGCAGTCCTCTGGTGACGGAGGGGGGAAACACCATATATTTT. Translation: CASSPLVTEGGNTIYF.